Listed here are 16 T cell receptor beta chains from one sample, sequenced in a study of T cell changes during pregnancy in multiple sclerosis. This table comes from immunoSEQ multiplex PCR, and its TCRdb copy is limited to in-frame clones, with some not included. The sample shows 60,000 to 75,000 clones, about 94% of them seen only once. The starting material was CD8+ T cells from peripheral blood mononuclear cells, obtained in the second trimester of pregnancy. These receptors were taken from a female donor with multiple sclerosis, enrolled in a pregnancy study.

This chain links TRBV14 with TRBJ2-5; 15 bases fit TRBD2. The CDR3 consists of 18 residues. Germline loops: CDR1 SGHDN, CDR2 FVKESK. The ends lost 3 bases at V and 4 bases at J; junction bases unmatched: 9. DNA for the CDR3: TGTGCCAGCAGCCAGCAAAGTCCGGGACTAGCGGGGGGAGAGACCCAGTACTTC. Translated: CASSQQSPGLAGGETQYF. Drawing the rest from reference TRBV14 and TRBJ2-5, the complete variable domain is EAGVTQFPSHSVIEKGQTVTLRCDPISGHDNLYWYRRVMGKEIKFLLHFVKESKQDESGMPNNRFLAERTGGTYSTLKVQPAELEDSGVYFCASSQQSPGLAGGETQYFGPGTRLLVL.

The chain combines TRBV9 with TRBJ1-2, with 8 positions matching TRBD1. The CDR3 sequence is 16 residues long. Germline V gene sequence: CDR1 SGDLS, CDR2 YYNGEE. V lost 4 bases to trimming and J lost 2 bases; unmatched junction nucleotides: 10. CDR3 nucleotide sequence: TGTGCCAGCAGCACTAACCTCAGGGGGCACAACTATGGCTACACCTTC. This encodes CASSTNLRGHNYGYTF.

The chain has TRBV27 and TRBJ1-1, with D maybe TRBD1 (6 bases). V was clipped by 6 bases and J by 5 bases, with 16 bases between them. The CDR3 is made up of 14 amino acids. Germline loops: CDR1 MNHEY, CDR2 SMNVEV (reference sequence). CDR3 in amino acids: CASSPGERGTEAFF. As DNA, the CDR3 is TGTGCCAGCAGCCCAGGGGAGAGGGGGACTGAAGCTTTCTTT.

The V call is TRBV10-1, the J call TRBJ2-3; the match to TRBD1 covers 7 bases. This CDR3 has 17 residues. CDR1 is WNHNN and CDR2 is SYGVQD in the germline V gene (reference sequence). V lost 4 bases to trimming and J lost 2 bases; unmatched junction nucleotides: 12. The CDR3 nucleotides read TGCGCCAGCAGTGCTACGGACAGGCGATTAACCACAGATACGCAGTATTTT. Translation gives CASSATDRRLTTDTQYF.

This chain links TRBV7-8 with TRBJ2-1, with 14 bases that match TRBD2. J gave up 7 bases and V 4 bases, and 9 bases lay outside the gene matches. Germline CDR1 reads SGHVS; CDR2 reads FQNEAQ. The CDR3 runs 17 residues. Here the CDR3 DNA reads TGTGCCAGCAGCTCCTCGGGACTAGCGGGAGTAGGGAATGAGCAGTTCTTC. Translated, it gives CASSSSGLAGVGNEQFF.

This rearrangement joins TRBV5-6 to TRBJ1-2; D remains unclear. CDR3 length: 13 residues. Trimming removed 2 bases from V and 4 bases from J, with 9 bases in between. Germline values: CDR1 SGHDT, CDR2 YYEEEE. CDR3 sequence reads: CASSFGGSYGYTF. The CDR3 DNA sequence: TGTGCCAGCAGCTTTGGCGGTAGCTATGGCTACACCTTC.

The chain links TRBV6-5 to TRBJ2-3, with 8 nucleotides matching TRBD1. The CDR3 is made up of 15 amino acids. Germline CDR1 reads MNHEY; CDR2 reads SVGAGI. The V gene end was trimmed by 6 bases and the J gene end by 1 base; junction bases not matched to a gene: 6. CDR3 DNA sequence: TGTGCCAGCAGCTATGACAGGGGAGGCACAGATACGCAGTATTTT. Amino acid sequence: CASSYDRGGTDTQYF.

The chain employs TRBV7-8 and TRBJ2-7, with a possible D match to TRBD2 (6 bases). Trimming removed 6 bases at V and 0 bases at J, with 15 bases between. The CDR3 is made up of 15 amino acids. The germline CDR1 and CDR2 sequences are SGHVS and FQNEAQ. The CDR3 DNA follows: TGTGCCAGCAGTTCTCGCCCCGGGGGCTCCTACGAGCAGTACTTC. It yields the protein CASSSRPGGSYEQYF.

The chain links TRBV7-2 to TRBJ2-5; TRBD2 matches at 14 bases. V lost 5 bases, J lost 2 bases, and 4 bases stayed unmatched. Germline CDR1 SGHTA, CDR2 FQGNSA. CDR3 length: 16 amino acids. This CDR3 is CASSAGLAGGQETQYF. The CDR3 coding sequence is TGTGCCAGCAGCGCTGGACTAGCGGGAGGACAAGAGACCCAGTACTTC.

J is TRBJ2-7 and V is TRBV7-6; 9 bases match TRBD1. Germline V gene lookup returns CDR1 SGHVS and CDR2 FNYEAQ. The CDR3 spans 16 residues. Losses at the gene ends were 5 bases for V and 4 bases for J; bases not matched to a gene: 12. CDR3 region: CASSLLGQGRFYEQYF. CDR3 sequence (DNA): TGTGCCAGCAGCCTCCTCGGACAGGGGAGGTTTTACGAGCAGTACTTC.

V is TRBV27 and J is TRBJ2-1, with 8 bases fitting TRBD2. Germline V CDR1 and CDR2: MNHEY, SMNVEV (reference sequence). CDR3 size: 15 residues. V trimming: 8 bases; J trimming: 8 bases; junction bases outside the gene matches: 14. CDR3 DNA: TGTGCCAGCCAGGTTTGGCGGGAGCGGGAGTATGAGCAGTTCTTC. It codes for CASQVWREREYEQFF.

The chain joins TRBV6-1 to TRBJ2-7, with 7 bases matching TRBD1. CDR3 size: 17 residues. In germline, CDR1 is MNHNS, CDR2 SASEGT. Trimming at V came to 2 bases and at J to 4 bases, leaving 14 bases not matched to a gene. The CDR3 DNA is TGTGCCAGCAGTGAATCCCTACCGGGACAGAGACGATACGAGCAGTACTTC. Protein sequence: CASSESLPGQRRYEQYF.

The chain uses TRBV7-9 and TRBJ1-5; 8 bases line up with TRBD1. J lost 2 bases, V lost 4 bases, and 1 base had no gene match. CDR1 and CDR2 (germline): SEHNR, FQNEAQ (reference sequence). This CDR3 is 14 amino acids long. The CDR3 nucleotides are TGTGCCAGCAGCTCACAGGGGGGCAATCAGCCCCAGCATTTT. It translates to CASSSQGGNQPQHF.

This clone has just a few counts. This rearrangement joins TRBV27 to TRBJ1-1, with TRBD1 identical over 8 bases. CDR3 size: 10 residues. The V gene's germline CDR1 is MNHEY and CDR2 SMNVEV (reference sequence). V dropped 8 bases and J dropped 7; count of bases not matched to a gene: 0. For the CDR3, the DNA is TGTGCCAGCGGACAGGGTGAAGCTTTCTTT. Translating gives CASGQGEAFF.

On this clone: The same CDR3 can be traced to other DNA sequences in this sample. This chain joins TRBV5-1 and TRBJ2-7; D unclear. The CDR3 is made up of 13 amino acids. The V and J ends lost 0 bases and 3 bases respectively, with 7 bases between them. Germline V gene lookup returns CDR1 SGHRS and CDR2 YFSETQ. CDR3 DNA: TGCGCCAGCAGCTTGGGACCGGGCTACGAGCAGTACTTC. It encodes CASSLGPGYEQYF.

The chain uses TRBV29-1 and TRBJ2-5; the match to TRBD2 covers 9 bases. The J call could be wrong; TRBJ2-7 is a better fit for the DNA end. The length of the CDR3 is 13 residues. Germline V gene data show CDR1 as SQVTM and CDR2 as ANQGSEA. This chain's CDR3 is CSVDLAGTYEQYF. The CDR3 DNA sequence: TGCAGCGTTGATCTAGCGGGGACTTACGAGCAGTACTTC.